The rows below give T cell receptor beta chains drawn from one sample of a study of blood T cells in healthy people across ages. TCRdb recomputed calls from the 5' RACE reads with MiXCR, one row per CDR3 protein. Of 1.5 million to 2 million distinct CDR3 sequences listed, about 39% are singletons. The material sequenced was blood. The receptors derive from a human donor in good health. The conserved cysteine and the conserved F or W are not part of the CDR3 here.

V	J	CDR3
TRBV29-1	TRBJ2-3	SVASMKRGSTDTQY
TRBV5-1	TRBJ2-1	ASRPAGGVQF
TRBV10-2	TRBJ1-2	ASSEWSGGYGYT
TRBV11-2	TRBJ1-2	ASSPGTDRRGGYT
TRBV7-2	TRBJ2-7	ASTQQGPPYEQY
TRBV7-2	TRBJ2-3	ASSPWTRDTQY
TRBV12-5	TRBJ1-1	ASGFTTGPSEAF
TRBV4-1	TRBJ2-7	ASSQDGRAVSYEQY
TRBV13	TRBJ2-5	ASSAAGRGWVEETQY
TRBV12-3/TRBV12-4	TRBJ2-5	ASSSGPYSQY
TRBV20-1	NA	SAPTLSEQY
TRBV28	TRBJ2-3	ASSTWDRESTDTQY
TRBV7-2	TRBJ2-3	ASSIRGGHTQY
TRBV4-2	TRBJ1-2	ASSQVRGDYGYT
TRBV12-3/TRBV12-4	TRBJ2-7	ASSLWAGEREQY